The clone carrying this T cell receptor (beta chain) has only one observation. Its target is unknown. The data stem from a study of shared clonotypes between healthy human individuals. Germline CDR1 is SGHAT and CDR2 is FQNNGV. After removal of 1 base from V and 2 bases from J, the junction contained 6 bases not matched to a gene. The CDR3 runs 17 residues. Broader study findings: A generally larger estimated richness was seen in naive subsets than in memory subsets. Deeper or shallower sequencing was expected to change how clonotypes are shared among donors.

All donors were healthy HIV-negative adults lacking recent acute infections or vaccinations. Libraries were prepared by immunoSEQ multiplex PCR; TCRdb keeps only in-frame clonotypes and omits some of them. Among approximately 340,000 clones listed, over 65% were seen once. Sequenced sample: memory CD4+ T cells sorted from blood. As for subset: CD45RA-negative fraction. The receptor's source is a man under 40 in good health. The chain links TRBV11-2 to TRBJ2-5, with 11 positions matching TRBD2. The DNA of the CDR3 is TGTGCCAGCAGCTTAGGGCTCGGGACTAGCGGTCAAGAGACCCAGTACTTC. This translates into CASSLGLGTSGQETQYF.